This TCR beta chain came from a study of cytomegalovirus exposure and HLA in healthy donors. Study-level findings and limits: First-cohort TCR clusters were later found to tend to co-occur in the roughly 120 validation repertoires. It was reported that the classifier diagnosed cytomegalovirus status with high specificity and sensitivity in both the original and validation cohorts.

The germline V and J ends were trimmed by 3 bases and 0 bases, with 8 bases remaining between them. The CDR3 totals 14 residues. CDR1 is KGHSH and CDR2 is LQKENI in the germline V gene. Worth noting for this clone: Antigen unknown.

The protocol was immunoSEQ multiplex PCR, while the TCRdb copy is restricted to in-frame clones and leaves out a portion. This table has under 140,000 clones, roughly 90% appearing once. The sample comprised PBMCs. This sequence originates from a woman aged 25 to 45 in good health and CMV-seropositive. This chain uses TRBV18 with TRBJ1-1, with D unresolved. CDR3 sequence (DNA): TGTGCCAGCTCACCGCAGGTCATGAACACTGAAGCTTTCTTT. Protein product: CASSPQVMNTEAFF.